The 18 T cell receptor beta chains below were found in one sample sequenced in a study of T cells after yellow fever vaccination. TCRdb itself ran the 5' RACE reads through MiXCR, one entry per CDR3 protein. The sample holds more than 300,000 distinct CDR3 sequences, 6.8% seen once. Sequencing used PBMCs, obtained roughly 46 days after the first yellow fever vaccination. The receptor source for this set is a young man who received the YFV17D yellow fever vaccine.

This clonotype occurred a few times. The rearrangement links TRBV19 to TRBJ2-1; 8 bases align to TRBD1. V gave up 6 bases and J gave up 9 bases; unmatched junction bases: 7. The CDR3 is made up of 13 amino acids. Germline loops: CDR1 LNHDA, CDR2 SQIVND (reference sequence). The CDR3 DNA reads TGTGCCAGTAGCTTGACAGGGGACGGTGAGCAGTTCTTC. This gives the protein CASSLTGDGEQFF. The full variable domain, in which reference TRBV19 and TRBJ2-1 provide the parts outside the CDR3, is DGGITQSPKYLFRKEGQNVTLSCEQNLNHDAMYWYRQDPGQGLRLIYYSQIVNDFQKGDIAEGYSVSREKKESFPLTVTSAQKNPTAFYLCASSLTGDGEQFFGPGTRLTVL.

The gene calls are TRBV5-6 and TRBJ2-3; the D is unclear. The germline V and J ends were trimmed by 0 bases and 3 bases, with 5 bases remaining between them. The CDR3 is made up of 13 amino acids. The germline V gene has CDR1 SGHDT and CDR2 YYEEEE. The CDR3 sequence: CASSLAKTDTQYF. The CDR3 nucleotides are TGTGCCAGCAGCTTGGCCAAGACAGATACGCAGTATTTT.

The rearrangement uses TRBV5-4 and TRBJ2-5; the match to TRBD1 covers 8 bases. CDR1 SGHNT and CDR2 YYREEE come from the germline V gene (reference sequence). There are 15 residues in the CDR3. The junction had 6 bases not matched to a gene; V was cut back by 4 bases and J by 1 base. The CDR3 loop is CASSIRTGPQETQYF. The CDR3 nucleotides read TGTGCCAGCAGCATACGGACAGGGCCCCAAGAGACCCAGTACTTC.

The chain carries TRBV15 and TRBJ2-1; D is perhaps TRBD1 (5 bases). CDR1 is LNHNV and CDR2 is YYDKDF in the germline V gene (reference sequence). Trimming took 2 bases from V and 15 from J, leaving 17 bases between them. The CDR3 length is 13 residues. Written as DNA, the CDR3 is TGTGCCACCAGCAGACCTGGACACCCCTCCAGGTTCTTC. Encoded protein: CATSRPGHPSRFF. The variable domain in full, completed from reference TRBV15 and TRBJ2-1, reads DAMVIQNPRYQVTQFGKPVTLSCSQTLNHNVMYWYQQKSSQAPKLLFHYYDKDFNNEADTPDNFQSRRPNTSFCFLDIRSPGLGDTAMYLCATSRPGHPSRFFGPGTRLTVL.

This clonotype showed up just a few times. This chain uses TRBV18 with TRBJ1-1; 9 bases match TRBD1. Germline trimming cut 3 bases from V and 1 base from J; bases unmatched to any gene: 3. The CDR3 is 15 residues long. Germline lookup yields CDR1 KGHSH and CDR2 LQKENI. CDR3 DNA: TGTGCCAGCTCACCGCAACAGGGGGCGAACACTGAAGCTTTCTTT. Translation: CASSPQQGANTEAFF.

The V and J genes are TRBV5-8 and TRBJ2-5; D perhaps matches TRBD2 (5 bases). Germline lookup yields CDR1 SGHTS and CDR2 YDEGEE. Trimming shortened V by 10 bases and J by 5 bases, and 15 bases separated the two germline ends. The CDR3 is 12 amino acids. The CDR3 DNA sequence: TGTGCCTCCGGGGTCAGAGGGGAGACCCAGTACTTC. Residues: CASGVRGETQYF.

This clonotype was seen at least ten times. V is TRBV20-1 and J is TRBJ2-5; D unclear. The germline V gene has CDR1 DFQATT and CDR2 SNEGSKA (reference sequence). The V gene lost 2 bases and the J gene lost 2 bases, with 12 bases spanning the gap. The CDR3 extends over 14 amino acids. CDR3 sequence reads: CSARRAGRQETQYF. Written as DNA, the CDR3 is TGCAGTGCTAGAAGAGCAGGTCGGCAAGAGACCCAGTACTTC.

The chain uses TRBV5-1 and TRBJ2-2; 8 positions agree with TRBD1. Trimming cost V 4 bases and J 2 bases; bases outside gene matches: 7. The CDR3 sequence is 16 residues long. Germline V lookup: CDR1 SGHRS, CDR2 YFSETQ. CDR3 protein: CASSSWTGPNTGELFF. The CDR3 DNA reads TGCGCCAGCAGCAGTTGGACAGGGCCTAACACCGGGGAGCTGTTTTTT.

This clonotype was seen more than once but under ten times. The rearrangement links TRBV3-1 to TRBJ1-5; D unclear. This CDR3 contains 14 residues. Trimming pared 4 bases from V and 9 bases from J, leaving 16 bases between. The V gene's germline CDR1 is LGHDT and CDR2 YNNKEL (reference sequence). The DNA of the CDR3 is TGTGCCAGCAGCCGTCTCCCGACGGGCGCGCCCCAGCATTTT. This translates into CASSRLPTGAPQHF.

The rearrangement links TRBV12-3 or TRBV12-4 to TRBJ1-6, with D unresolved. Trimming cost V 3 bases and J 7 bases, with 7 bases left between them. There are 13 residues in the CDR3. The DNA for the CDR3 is TGTGCCAGCAGTTTGGATCGGAATTCACCCCTCCACTTT. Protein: CASSLDRNSPLHF.

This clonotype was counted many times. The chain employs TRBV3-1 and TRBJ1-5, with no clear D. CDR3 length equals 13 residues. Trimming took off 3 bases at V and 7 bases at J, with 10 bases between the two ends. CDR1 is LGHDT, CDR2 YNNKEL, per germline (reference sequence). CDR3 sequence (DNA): TGTGCCAGCAGCCAGACTTGGTCGCAGCCCCAGCATTTT. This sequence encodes CASSQTWSQPQHF.

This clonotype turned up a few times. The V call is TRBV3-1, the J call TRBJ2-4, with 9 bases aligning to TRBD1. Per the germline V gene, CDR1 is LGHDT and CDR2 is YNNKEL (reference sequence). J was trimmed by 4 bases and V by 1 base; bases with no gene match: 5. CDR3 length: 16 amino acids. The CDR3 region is CASSQGVGQGKNIQYF. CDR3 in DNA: TGTGCCAGCAGCCAAGGGGTTGGACAGGGGAAAAACATTCAGTACTTC.

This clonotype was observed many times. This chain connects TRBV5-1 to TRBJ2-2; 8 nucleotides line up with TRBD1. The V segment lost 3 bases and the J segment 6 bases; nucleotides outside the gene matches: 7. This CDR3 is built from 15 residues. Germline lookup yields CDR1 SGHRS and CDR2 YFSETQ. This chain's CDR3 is CASSSRTGSPGELFF. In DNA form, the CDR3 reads TGCGCCAGCAGCTCCCGGACAGGGTCGCCCGGGGAGCTGTTTTTT.

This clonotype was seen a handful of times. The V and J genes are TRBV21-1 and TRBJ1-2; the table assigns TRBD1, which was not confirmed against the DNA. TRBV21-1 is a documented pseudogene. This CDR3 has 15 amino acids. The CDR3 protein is CASPPGGGKAYGYTF. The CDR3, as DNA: TGTGCCAGCCCGCCCGGAGGGGGGAAGGCCTATGGCTACACCTTC.

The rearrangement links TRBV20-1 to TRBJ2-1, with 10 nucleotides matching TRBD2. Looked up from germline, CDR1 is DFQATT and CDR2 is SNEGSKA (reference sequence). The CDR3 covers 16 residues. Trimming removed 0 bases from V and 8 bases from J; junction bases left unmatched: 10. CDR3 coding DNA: TGCAGTGCTAGAGATTCCGGTCTAGCGGGGGTCGATGAGCAGTTCTTC. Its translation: CSARDSGLAGVDEQFF.

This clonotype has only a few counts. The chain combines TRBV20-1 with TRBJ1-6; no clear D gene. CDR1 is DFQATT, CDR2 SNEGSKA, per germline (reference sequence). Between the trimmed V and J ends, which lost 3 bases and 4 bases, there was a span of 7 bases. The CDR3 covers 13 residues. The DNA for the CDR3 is TGCAGTGCTAGGCGGGATTATAATTCACCCCTCCACTTT. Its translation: CSARRDYNSPLHF.

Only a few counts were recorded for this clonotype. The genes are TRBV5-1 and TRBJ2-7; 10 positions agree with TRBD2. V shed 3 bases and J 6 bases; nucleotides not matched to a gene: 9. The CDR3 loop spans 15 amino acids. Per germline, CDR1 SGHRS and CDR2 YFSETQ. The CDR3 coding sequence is TGCGCCAGCAGCTCAGTAGCGGGGGGTCGTGTCGAGCAGTACTTC. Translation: CASSSVAGGRVEQYF.

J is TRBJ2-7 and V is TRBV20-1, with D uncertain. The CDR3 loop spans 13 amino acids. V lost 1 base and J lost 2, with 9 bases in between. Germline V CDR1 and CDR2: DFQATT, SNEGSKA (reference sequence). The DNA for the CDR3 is TGCAGTGCTAGAGGTGATAGCACCTACGAGCAGTACTTC. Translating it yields CSARGDSTYEQYF.